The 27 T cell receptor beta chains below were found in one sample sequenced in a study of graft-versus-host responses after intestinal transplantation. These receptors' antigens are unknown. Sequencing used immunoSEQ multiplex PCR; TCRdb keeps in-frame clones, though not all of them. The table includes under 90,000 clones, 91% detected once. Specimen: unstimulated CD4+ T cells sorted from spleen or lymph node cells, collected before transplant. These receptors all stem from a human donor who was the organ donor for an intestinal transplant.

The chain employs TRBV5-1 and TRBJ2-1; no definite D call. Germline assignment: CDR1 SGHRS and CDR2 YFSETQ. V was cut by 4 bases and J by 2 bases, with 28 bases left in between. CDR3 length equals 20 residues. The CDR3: CASSPSTRVPPGWAYNEQFF. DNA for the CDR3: TGCGCCAGCAGCCCATCGACCCGTGTCCCACCCGGGTGGGCCTACAATGAGCAGTTCTTC.

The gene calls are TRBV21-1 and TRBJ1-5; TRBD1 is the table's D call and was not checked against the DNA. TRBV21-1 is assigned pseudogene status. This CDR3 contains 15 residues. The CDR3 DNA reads TGTGCCAGCGTGACAGGGGATTATAGCAATCAGCCCCAGCATTTT. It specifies CASVTGDYSNQPQHF.

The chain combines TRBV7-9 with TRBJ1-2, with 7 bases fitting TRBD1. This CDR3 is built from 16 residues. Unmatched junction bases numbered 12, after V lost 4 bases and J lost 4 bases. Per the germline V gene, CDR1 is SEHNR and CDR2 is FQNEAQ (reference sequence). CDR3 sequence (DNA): TGTGCCAGCAGCTACGGAACCGGGACAGCCTTCTATGGCTACACCTTC. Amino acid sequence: CASSYGTGTAFYGYTF.

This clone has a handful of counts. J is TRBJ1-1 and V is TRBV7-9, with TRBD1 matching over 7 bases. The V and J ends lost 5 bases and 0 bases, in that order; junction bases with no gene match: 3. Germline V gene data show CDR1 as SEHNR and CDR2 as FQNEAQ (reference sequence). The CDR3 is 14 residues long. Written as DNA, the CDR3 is TGTGCCAGCAGCGAGGACAGGTTGAACACTGAAGCTTTCTTT. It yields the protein CASSEDRLNTEAFF.

DNA for the CDR3: TGTGCCAGCAGCTTAGACCATGTCGGGGATAGCACTGAAGCTTTCTTT. It codes for CASSLDHVGDSTEAFF. This rearrangement joins TRBV7-9 to TRBJ1-1; D ambiguous. V lost 1 base and J 4 bases, leaving 16 bases between the germline ends. This CDR3 is built from 16 residues. Germline CDR1 is SEHNR and CDR2 is FQNEAQ (reference sequence).

CDR3 in amino acids: CASSRSTPMNTEAFF. The CDR3 DNA follows: TGTGCCAGCAGTCGTTCGACACCTATGAACACTGAAGCTTTCTTT. V and J are TRBV27 and TRBJ1-1; the D is unclear. The CDR3 length is 15 residues. Between the trimmed V and J ends, which lost 5 bases and 0 bases, there was a span of 13 bases. Germline V gene sequence: CDR1 MNHEY, CDR2 SMNVEV (reference sequence).

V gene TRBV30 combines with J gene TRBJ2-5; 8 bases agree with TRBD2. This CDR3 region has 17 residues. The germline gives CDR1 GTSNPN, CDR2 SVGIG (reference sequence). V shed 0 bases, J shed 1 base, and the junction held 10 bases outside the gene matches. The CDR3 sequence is CAWSVRLRGGLQETQYF. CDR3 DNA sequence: TGTGCCTGGAGTGTACGCCTCCGGGGGGGCCTCCAAGAGACCCAGTACTTC.

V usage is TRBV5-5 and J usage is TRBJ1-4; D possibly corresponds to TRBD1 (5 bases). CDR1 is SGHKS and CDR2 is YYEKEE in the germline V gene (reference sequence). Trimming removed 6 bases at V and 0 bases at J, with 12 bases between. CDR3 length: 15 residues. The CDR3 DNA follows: TGTGCCAGCATACCGGGGGGGTCAACTAATGAAAAACTGTTTTTT. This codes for CASIPGGSTNEKLFF.

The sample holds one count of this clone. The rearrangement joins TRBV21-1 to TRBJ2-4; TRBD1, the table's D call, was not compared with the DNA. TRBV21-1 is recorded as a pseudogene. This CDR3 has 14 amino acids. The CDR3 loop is CASSKVTAKNIQYF. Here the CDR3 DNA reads TGTGCCAGCAGCAAGGTTACAGCAAAAAACATTCAGTACTTC.

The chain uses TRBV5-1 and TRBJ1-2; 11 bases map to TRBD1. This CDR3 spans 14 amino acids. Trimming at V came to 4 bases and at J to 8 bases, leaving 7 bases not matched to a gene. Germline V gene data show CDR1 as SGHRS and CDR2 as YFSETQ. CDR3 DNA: TGCGCCAGCAGCGCGGACAGGGGGCAGGAGGGCTACACCTTC. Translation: CASSADRGQEGYTF.

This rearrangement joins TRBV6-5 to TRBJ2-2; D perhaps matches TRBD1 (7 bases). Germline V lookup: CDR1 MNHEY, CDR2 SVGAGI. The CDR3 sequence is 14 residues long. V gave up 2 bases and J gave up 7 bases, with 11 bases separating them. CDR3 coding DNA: TGTGCCAGCAGTTACGCAGGGGGGATCGGGGAGCTGTTTTTT. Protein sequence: CASSYAGGIGELFF.

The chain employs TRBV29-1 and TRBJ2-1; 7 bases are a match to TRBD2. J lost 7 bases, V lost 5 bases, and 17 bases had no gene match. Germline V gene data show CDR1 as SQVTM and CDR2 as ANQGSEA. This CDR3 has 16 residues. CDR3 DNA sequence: TGCAGCGTTCTCATTTATTGGACGGCCGGGGGGAATGAGCAGTTCTTC. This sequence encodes CSVLIYWTAGGNEQFF.

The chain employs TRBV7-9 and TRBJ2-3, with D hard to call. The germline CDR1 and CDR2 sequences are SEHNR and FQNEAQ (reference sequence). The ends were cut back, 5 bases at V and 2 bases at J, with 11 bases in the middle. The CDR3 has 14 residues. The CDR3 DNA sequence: TGTGCCAGCAGCGTTAGCAGTAACACAGATACGCAGTATTTT. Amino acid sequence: CASSVSSNTDTQYF.

This CDR3 reads CSAAGTVSRTYEQYF. DNA for the CDR3: TGCAGCGCCGCCGGGACAGTCTCAAGAACCTACGAGCAGTACTTC. The chain has TRBV29-1 and TRBJ2-7, with TRBD1 identical over 7 bases. CDR1 and CDR2 from the germline V gene are SQVTM and ANQGSEA. This CDR3 comprises 15 residues. With V trimmed by 7 bases and J by 2 bases, 14 bases remained unmatched.

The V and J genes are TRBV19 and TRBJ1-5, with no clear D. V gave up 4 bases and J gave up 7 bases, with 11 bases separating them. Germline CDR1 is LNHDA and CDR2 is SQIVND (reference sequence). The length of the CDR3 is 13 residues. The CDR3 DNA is TGTGCCAGTAGTACGTTTGAGAGGCAGCCCCAGCATTTT. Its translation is CASSTFERQPQHF.

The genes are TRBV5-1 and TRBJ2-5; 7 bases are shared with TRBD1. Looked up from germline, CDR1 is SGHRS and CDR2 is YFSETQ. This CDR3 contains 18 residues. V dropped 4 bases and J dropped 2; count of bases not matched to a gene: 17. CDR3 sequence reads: CASSGPRKNRGLQETQYF. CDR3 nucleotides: TGCGCCAGCAGCGGCCCAAGAAAAAACAGGGGATTGCAAGAGACCCAGTACTTC.

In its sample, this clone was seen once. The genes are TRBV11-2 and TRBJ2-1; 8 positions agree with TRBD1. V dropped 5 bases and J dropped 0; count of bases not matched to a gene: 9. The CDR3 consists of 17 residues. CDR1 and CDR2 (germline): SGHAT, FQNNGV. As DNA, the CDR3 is TGTGCCAGCAGCCTCCGGACAGGGAAAAGCTCCTACAATGAGCAGTTCTTC. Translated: CASSLRTGKSSYNEQFF.

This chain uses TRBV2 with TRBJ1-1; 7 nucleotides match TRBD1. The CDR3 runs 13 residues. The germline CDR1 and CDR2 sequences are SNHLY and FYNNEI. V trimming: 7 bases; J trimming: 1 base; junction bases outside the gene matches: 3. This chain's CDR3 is CASIGTENTEAFF. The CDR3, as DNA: TGTGCCAGCATCGGGACAGAGAACACTGAAGCTTTCTTT.

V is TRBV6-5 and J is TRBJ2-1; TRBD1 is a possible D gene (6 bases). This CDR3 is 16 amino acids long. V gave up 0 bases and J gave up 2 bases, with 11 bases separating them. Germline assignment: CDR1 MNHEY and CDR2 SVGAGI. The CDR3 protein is CASSYSRTVAYNEQFF. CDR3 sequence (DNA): TGTGCCAGCAGTTACTCTCGGACAGTGGCCTACAATGAGCAGTTCTTC.

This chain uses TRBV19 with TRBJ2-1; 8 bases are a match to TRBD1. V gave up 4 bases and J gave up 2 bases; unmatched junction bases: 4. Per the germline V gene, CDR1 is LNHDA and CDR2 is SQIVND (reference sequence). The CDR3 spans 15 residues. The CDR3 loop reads CASSTRTGTYNEQFF. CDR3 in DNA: TGTGCCAGTAGTACCAGGACAGGGACCTACAATGAGCAGTTCTTC.

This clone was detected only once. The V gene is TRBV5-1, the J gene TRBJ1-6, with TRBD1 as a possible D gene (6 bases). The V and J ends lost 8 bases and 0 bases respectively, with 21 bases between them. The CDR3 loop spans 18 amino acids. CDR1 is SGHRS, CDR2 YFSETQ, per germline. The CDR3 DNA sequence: TGCGCCAGGCCTCTACACCTTTACAGGGTCTCCTATAATTCACCCCTCCACTTT. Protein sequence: CARPLHLYRVSYNSPLHF.

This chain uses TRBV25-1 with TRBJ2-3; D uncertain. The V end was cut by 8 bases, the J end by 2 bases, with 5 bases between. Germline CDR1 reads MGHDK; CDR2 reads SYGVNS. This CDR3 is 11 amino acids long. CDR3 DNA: TGTGCCAGCGAACTCACAGATACGCAGTATTTT. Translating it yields CASELTDTQYF.

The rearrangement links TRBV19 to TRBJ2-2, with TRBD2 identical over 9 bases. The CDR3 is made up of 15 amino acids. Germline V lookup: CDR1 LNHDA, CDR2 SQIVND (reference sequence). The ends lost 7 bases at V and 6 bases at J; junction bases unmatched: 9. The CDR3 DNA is TGTGCCAGTAATCGCGGGAGGGCCGGGGCCGGGGAGCTGTTTTTT. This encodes CASNRGRAGAGELFF.

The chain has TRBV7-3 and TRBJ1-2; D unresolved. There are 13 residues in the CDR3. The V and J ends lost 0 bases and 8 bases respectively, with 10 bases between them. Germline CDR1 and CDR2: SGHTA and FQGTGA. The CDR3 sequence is CASSLTSGSGYTF. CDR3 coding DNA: TGTGCCAGCAGCTTAACGTCAGGAAGCGGCTACACCTTC.

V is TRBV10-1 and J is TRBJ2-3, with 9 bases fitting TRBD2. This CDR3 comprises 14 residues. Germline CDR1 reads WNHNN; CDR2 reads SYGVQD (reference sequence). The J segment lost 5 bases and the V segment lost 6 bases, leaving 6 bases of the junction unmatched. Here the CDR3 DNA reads TGCGCCAGCAGAGCGGGGGGTGAGGGAGATACGCAGTATTTT. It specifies CASRAGGEGDTQYF.

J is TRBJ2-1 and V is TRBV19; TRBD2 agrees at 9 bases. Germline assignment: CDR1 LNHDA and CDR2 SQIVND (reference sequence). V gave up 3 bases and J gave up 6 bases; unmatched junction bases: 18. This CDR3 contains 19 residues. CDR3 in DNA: TGTGCCAGTAGTATCCGTGTTCTAGGGGCGGGAGGGGCCTTCAATGAGCAGTTCTTC. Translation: CASSIRVLGAGGAFNEQFF.

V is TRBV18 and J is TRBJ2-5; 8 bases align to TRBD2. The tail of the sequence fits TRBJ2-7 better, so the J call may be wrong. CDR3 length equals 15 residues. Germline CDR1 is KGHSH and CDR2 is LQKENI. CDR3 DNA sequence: TGTGCCAGCTCACCGACCGGGACTAGAGGATACGAGCAGTACTTC. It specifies CASSPTGTRGYEQYF.